Listed here are 18 T cell receptor beta chains from one sample, sequenced in a study of T cells in Graves' hyperthyroidism and ophthalmopathy. Template material for amplifying TCR beta CDR3 regions consisted of RNA transcripts. Primed by the HTBI set, a first-round RT-PCR was run on the TCR CDR3. One entry per CDR3 protein results from TCRdb running MiXCR on the multiplex PCR reads. The data show hundreds of thousands of distinct CDR3 sequences, around a quarter seen once. Sequenced: blood. Source of these receptors: a woman in her 30s with Graves' ophthalmopathy.

The chain joins TRBV20-1 to TRBJ1-5, with 9 positions matching TRBD1. The trim removed 6 bases at V and 6 bases at J, leaving 9 bases unmatched. The CDR3 loop spans 14 amino acids. Germline assignment: CDR1 DFQATT and CDR2 SNEGSKA (reference sequence). The CDR3 reads CSAPGTGSVQPQHF. CDR3 sequence (DNA): TGCAGTGCCCCCGGGACAGGGTCCGTTCAGCCCCAGCATTTT.

This clonotype has ten or more counts. V gene TRBV10-3 combines with J gene TRBJ2-5, with no clear D. Trimming pared 5 bases from V and 1 base from J, leaving 11 bases between. Germline assignment: CDR1 ENHRY and CDR2 SYGVKD. The CDR3 covers 14 residues. The CDR3 nucleotides read TGTGCCATCAGTAAGGAAGTTACCCAAGAGACCCAGTACTTC. Its translation: CAISKEVTQETQYF.

The rearrangement links TRBV12-3 or TRBV12-4 to TRBJ2-7; the match to TRBD2 covers 8 bases. The length of the CDR3 is 15 residues. Trimming cost V 5 bases and J 5 bases; bases outside gene matches: 11. CDR3 nucleotides: TGTGCCAGCAGTCCCCCGGGCGGGAGGCTCCACGAGCAGTACTTC. Translation: CASSPPGGRLHEQYF.

This chain uses TRBV12-3 or TRBV12-4 with TRBJ2-5, with a weak D call TRBD2 (5 bases). V was clipped by 1 base and J by 9 bases, with 9 bases between them. The CDR3 contains 12 residues. The CDR3: CASSLDERAQYF. The CDR3 DNA is TGTGCCAGCAGTTTAGACGAGAGGGCCCAGTACTTC.

This clonotype was recorded many times. The chain recombines TRBV7-2 with TRBJ2-7; 7 nucleotides line up with TRBD1. This CDR3 has 13 amino acids. V lost 8 bases and J lost 6; bases outside the gene matches: 10. Germline V lookup: CDR1 SGHTA, CDR2 FQGNSA. The chain's CDR3 is CASCLTGVGEQYF. CDR3 nucleotide sequence: TGTGCCAGCTGCCTCACAGGGGTGGGCGAGCAGTACTTC.

V usage is TRBV28 and J usage is TRBJ2-4; TRBD2 is a possible D gene (5 bases). The V and J ends lost 2 bases and 6 bases respectively, with 14 bases between them. This CDR3 is built from 15 residues. Germline CDR1 MDHEN, CDR2 SYDVKM. In DNA form, the CDR3 reads TGTGCCAGCAGTTTACTAGCCCCGCGGGTAAACATTCAGTACTTC. Translated: CASSLLAPRVNIQYF.

The gene calls are TRBV28 and TRBJ1-3; 7 bases match TRBD1. Germline lookup yields CDR1 MDHEN and CDR2 SYDVKM. The trim removed 10 bases at V and 2 bases at J, leaving 14 bases unmatched. The CDR3 has 16 residues. CDR3 residues: CATRGGQLSAGNTIYF. CDR3 in DNA: TGTGCCACCCGCGGGGGACAGCTCTCCGCTGGAAACACCATATATTTT.

In this sample, this clonotype turned up many times. The chain uses TRBV6-1 and TRBJ2-7; 9 bases map to TRBD1. Germline CDR1 is MNHNS and CDR2 is SASEGT. CDR3 length: 14 residues. V gave up 7 bases and J gave up 2 bases; unmatched junction bases: 6. CDR3: CASKRDRGAYEQYF. The CDR3 DNA follows: TGTGCCAGCAAGAGAGACAGGGGGGCCTACGAGCAGTACTTC.

This clonotype was found many times. CDR3 amino acids: CASRGQLPMNTEAFF. The CDR3 DNA follows: TGTGCCAGCAGAGGACAGCTCCCCATGAACACTGAAGCTTTCTTT. V and J are TRBV2 and TRBJ1-1, with a tentative D call TRBD1 (6 bases). The ends were cut back, 6 bases at V and 0 bases at J, with 14 bases in the middle. Germline CDR1 and CDR2: SNHLY and FYNNEI. This CDR3 has 15 amino acids.

V gene TRBV9 combines with J gene TRBJ1-5; 8 bases are shared with TRBD1. The CDR3 spans 16 residues. Unmatched junction bases numbered 7, after V lost 3 bases and J lost 2 bases. Germline V gives CDR1 SGDLS, CDR2 YYNGEE. CDR3 sequence (DNA): TGTGCCAGCAGCGAAAAACCGGGACAGGGCAATCAGCCCCAGCATTTT. It yields the protein CASSEKPGQGNQPQHF. Looking up the rest from reference TRBV9 and TRBJ1-5 gives the full variable domain: DSGVTQTPKHLITATGQRVTLRCSPRSGDLSVYWYQQSLDQGLQFLIQYYNGEERAKGNILERFSAQQFPDLHSELNLSSLELGDSALYFCASSEKPGQGNQPQHFGDGTRLSIL.

This clonotype was seen ten or more times. The chain has TRBV29-1 and TRBJ1-1; 8 bases agree with TRBD1. From germline, CDR1 is SQVTM and CDR2 ANQGSEA. With 3 bases clipped from V and 3 bases from J, the junction kept 12 bases outside the gene matches. The CDR3 is made up of 16 amino acids. This chain's CDR3 is CSVEGQGAAGDTEAFF. CDR3 nucleotides: TGCAGCGTTGAGGGCCAGGGGGCGGCTGGGGACACTGAAGCTTTCTTT.

This clonotype was observed many times. The genes are TRBV11-2 and TRBJ2-5; a weak D match, TRBD1 (6 bases). V was cut by 1 base and J by 2 bases, with 11 bases left in between. The CDR3 loop spans 15 amino acids. The germline CDR1 and CDR2 sequences are SGHAT and FQNNGV. The CDR3 nucleotides read TGTGCCAGCAGCTTAGTCAGGGGAGATCAAGAGACCCAGTACTTC. Amino acids: CASSLVRGDQETQYF.

This clonotype has ten or more counts. The V gene is TRBV6-1, the J gene TRBJ2-7; TRBD2 matches 11 bases. The length of the CDR3 is 16 residues. The trim removed 1 base at V and 0 bases at J, leaving 2 bases unmatched. Germline CDR1 and CDR2: MNHNS and SASEGT. The CDR3: CASSEVAGGSSYEQYF. The CDR3 nucleotides read TGTGCCAGCAGTGAAGTAGCGGGGGGGAGCTCCTACGAGCAGTACTTC.

This clonotype was seen only once. The chain links TRBV12-3 or TRBV12-4 to TRBJ1-1, with D uncertain. V was cut by 3 bases and J by 6 bases, with 8 bases left in between. This CDR3 has 12 amino acids. CDR3 sequence: CASSFAHSEAFF. The CDR3 region has the DNA TGTGCCAGCAGTTTTGCCCACTCTGAAGCTTTCTTT.

The chain employs TRBV19 and TRBJ1-1; D gene unclear. The germline V gene encodes CDR1 LNHDA and CDR2 SQIVND (reference sequence). This CDR3 has 14 amino acids. Trimming removed 4 bases at V and 1 base at J, with 10 bases between. The CDR3 nucleotides read TGTGCCAGTAGTAAGGGCTCTTGGAACACTGAAGCTTTCTTT. Translated, it gives CASSKGSWNTEAFF. Combining the CDR3 with reference TRBV19 and TRBJ1-1 gives the whole variable domain DGGITQSPKYLFRKEGQNVTLSCEQNLNHDAMYWYRQDPGQGLRLIYYSQIVNDFQKGDIAEGYSVSREKKESFPLTVTSAQKNPTAFYLCASSKGSWNTEAFFGQGTRLTVV.

The CDR3 sequence: CASSLSITPTYYGYTF. The DNA for the CDR3 is TGTGCCAGCAGTTTATCCATTACACCGACCTATTATGGCTACACCTTC. This chain joins TRBV27 and TRBJ1-2, with D unclear. The CDR3 has 16 residues. Trimming removed 0 bases from V and 5 bases from J, with 16 bases in between. Germline V CDR1 and CDR2: MNHEY, SMNVEV (reference sequence).

The gene calls are TRBV7-2 and TRBJ2-7; tentatively, D is TRBD2 (6 bases). The V end was cut by 4 bases, the J end by 6 bases, with 13 bases between. Germline lookup yields CDR1 SGHTA and CDR2 FQGNSA. CDR3 length equals 13 residues. CDR3 sequence: CASSWETRREQYF. The CDR3 DNA reads as TGTGCCAGCAGCTGGGAGACTAGACGCGAGCAGTACTTC.

This clonotype was observed once. The chain couples TRBV6-1 to TRBJ1-2; maybe TRBD1 (5 bases). The CDR3 totals 13 residues. Germline V CDR1 and CDR2: MNHNS, SASEGT. The V gene lost 7 bases and the J gene lost 6 bases, with 15 bases spanning the gap. The CDR3: CASNPGVANGYTF. Here the CDR3 DNA reads TGTGCCAGCAATCCGGGGGTGGCAAATGGCTACACCTTC.